Listed below are T cell receptor beta chains from one sample, sequenced in a study of CD8 T cells in Susac syndrome. TCRdb passed the immunoSEQ multiplex PCR reads through MiXCR, listing each CDR3 protein once. Here the sample spans 45,000 or so distinct CDR3 sequences, 93% being singletons. Sequenced material: CD8+ T cells from PBMCs. These receptors all come from a human donor in good health. Both conserved end residues are part of each CDR3. The order of the fields is D gene, J gene, V gene, clone size, CDR3 protein, CDR3 DNA. D genes are given only for firm matches. Where a row states a size, it is once, few, many or the class of an expanded clone; other rows omit it.

-	TRBJ1-4	TRBV19	-	CASSIPTANEKLFF	TGTGCCAGTAGTATCCCGACAGCTAATGAAAAACTGTTTTTT
-	TRBJ1-1	TRBV7-9	-	CASSLAAGDTEAFF	TGTGCCAGCAGCTTAGCTGCAGGGGACACTGAAGCTTTCTTT
TRBD2	TRBJ2-7	TRBV27	once	CASRTLAERENYEQYF	TGTGCCAGCAGAACTCTGGCGGAGCGGGAAAACTACGAGCAGTACTTC
-	TRBJ2-1	TRBV7-9	-	CASSMAGHPEQFF	TGTGCCAGCAGCATGGCGGGACACCCGGAGCAGTTCTTC
TRBD2	TRBJ2-2	TRBV27	-	CASSVLLAGAGELFF	TGTGCCAGCAGTGTCCTACTAGCGGGAGCCGGGGAGCTGTTTTTT
TRBD1	TRBJ2-7	TRBV4-1	-	CASSRQGVNEQYF	TGCGCCAGCAGCCGACAGGGAGTCAACGAGCAGTACTTC
-	TRBJ1-2	TRBV20-1	-	CSARIGYTF	TGCAGTGCTAGGATTGGCTACACCTTC
TRBD1	TRBJ1-2	TRBV12-3/TRBV12-4	-	CASTTTGKYGYTF	TGTGCCAGCACCACGACAGGGAAATATGGCTACACCTTC
-	TRBJ2-1	TRBV4-2	once	CASKGGTYNEQFF	TGTGCCAGCAAAGGCGGGACCTACAATGAGCAGTTCTTC
-	TRBJ2-3	TRBV12-3/TRBV12-4	-	CASSSPTDSTDTQYF	TGTGCCAGCAGTTCCCCGACAGACAGCACAGATACGCAGTATTTT
TRBD2	TRBJ2-1	TRBV29-1	-	CSVDNRAGASSYNEQFF	TGCAGCGTTGACAATAGGGCGGGAGCAAGCTCCTACAATGAGCAGTTCTTC
-	TRBJ2-7	TRBV3-1	-	CASSQYLSYEQYF	TGTGCCAGCAGCCAGTACCTCTCCTACGAGCAGTACTTC
TRBD1	TRBJ1-1	TRBV29-1	once	CSARGQGKGTEAFF	TGCAGCGCTAGAGGACAGGGGAAGGGGACTGAAGCTTTCTTT
TRBD1	TRBJ2-3	TRBV5-4	-	CASSRGQTDTQYF	TGTGCCAGCAGCCGGGGACAGACAGATACGCAGTATTTT
-	TRBJ2-1	TRBV3-1	-	CASSQVPRTGEQFF	TGTGCCAGCAGCCAAGTTCCAAGGACGGGTGAGCAGTTCTTC
-	TRBJ1-5	TRBV28	-	CASSPSGTGDSNQPQHF	TGTGCCAGCAGTCCCTCGGGGACCGGTGATAGCAATCAGCCCCAGCATTTT
TRBD1	TRBJ2-1	TRBV27	-	CASSVTGTVYNEQFF	TGTGCCAGCAGTGTAACCGGGACAGTCTACAATGAGCAGTTCTTC
-	TRBJ2-1	TRBV19	-	CASSTIGSYNEQFF	TGTGCCAGTAGTACCATCGGCTCCTACAATGAGCAGTTCTTC
-	TRBJ2-1	TRBV7-9	-	CASSLSPDPHNEQFF	TGTGCCAGCAGCCTCAGCCCGGACCCGCACAATGAGCAGTTCTTC
-	TRBJ1-5	TRBV27	-	CASSYDFGNQPQHF	TGTGCCAGCAGTTATGACTTCGGAAATCAGCCCCAGCATTTT
TRBD1	TRBJ2-7	TRBV2	-	CASSEQQGNEQYF	TGTGCCAGCAGTGAACAACAGGGGAACGAGCAGTACTTC
TRBD1	TRBJ1-2	TRBV28	-	CASSQGTGTGYTF	TGTGCCAGCAGTCAAGGGACAGGGACTGGCTACACCTTC
-	TRBJ2-7	TRBV7-9	-	CASTPDAPYEQYF	TGTGCCAGCACCCCTGACGCCCCCTACGAGCAGTACTTC
-	TRBJ1-4	TRBV7-2	-	CASSLAVINEKLFF	TGTGCCAGCAGCTTAGCAGTGATTAATGAAAAACTGTTTTTT
-	TRBJ2-2	TRBV7-9	-	CASSLAAGRTGELFF	TGTGCCAGCAGCTTAGCGGCGGGACGCACCGGGGAGCTGTTTTTT
-	TRBJ1-5	TRBV28	once	CASSLLGEYQPQHF	TGTGCCAGCAGTTTATTGGGCGAGTATCAGCCCCAGCATTTT
-	TRBJ2-6	TRBV28	-	CASSSNSRSPGANVLTF	TGTGCCAGCAGTTCAAACTCCCGAAGTCCTGGGGCCAACGTCCTGACTTTC
-	TRBJ2-1	TRBV5-4	-	CASSLAWLGNEQFF	TGTGCCAGCAGCTTGGCCTGGTTGGGCAATGAGCAGTTCTTC